This T cell receptor (beta chain) was captured by sequencing in a study of blood T cell repertoires in COVID-19. Study information: Acute-phase and convalescent COVID-19 samples originated in the United States, Italy and Spain. The analysed material was cDNA or gDNA that came from T cells, B-cell-depleted T cells, or PBMCs.

Original methodology: Reference gene primer amplification gave nucleated cell count estimates. Sequencing used immunoSEQ multiplex PCR; TCRdb keeps in-frame clones, though not all of them. V and J calls and clone size are as listed in that table; D and trimming were resolved from the DNA. The sample includes a few hundred thousand clones, more than 70% seen only once; the top ten take 1.5% to 2%. The CDR3 extends over 15 amino acids. V shed 9 bases and J shed 5 bases, with 20 bases lying between them. CDR1 is WNHNN and CDR2 is SYGVQD in the germline V gene (reference sequence). The TCR comes from a woman in her forties or fifties with acute or convalescent COVID-19. The chain couples TRBV10-1 to TRBJ2-1, with D possibly TRBD1 on 6 matching bases. Sequences were obtained from peripheral blood. CDR3: CARAYRNRQDNEQFF. The CDR3, as DNA: TGCGCCAGGGCTTACAGAAACCGACAGGACAATGAGCAGTTCTTC.